A single sample gave rise to the 17 T cell receptor beta chains below, sequenced in a study of T-cell memory formation after mild COVID-19. Via MiXCR, TCRdb re-called the 5' RACE reads, giving one row per CDR3 protein. The data show over 450,000 distinct CDR3 sequences, with around 21% seen just once and around 13% held by the top ten. Specimen: PBMCs or a T cell subset sorted from them (not recorded which). These receptors all come from an adult woman who had mild COVID-19 (a few samples of this study predate the infection). Cell type and time point are not known.

The V gene is TRBV7-3, the J gene TRBJ1-1, with a tentative D call TRBD1 (6 bases). Germline V gene data show CDR1 as SGHTA and CDR2 as FQGTGA. Trimming took off 6 bases at V and 1 base at J, with 12 bases between the two ends. The CDR3 spans 14 residues. In DNA, the CDR3 is TGTGCCAGCAGTCAGGGGAGGGCGAACACTGAAGCTTTCTTT. Translating gives CASSQGRANTEAFF.

This clonotype was recorded at least ten times. This chain connects TRBV27 to TRBJ1-1, with 7 positions matching TRBD1. With V trimmed by 5 bases and J by 5 bases, 5 bases remained unmatched. There are 13 residues in the CDR3. Per germline, CDR1 MNHEY and CDR2 SMNVEV (reference sequence). This CDR3 reads CASSRTGWTEAFF. DNA of the CDR3: TGTGCCAGCAGTCGGACAGGTTGGACTGAAGCTTTCTTT.

The rearrangement uses TRBV30 and TRBJ2-3; the D call may be TRBD1 or TRBD2 (5 bases each). The length of the CDR3 is 15 residues. Between the trimmed V and J ends, which lost 2 bases and 6 bases, there was a span of 18 bases. From germline, CDR1 is GTSNPN and CDR2 SVGIG (reference sequence). CDR3 DNA sequence: TGTGCCTGGAGTTGGGGGTCGTACTATGAGGATACGCAGTATTTT. It yields the protein CAWSWGSYYEDTQYF.

This clonotype appeared a few times. The V and J genes are TRBV12-3 or TRBV12-4 and TRBJ2-4; the D gene is possibly TRBD2 (6 bases). Trimming took off 8 bases at V and 4 bases at J, with 15 bases between the two ends. This CDR3 spans 14 amino acids. CDR3 in amino acids: CASRRRGSKNIQYF. DNA of the CDR3: TGTGCCAGCCGTCGACGGGGGTCGAAAAACATTCAGTACTTC.

This clonotype was recorded a few times. The chain couples TRBV12-3 or TRBV12-4 to TRBJ2-7; D uncertain. The CDR3 spans 14 residues. V was shortened by 1 base and J by 2 bases, with 9 bases between the two germline ends. The CDR3 DNA reads as TGTGCCAGCAGTTTAGTAGGTTTTGCCTACGAGCAGTACTTC. Amino acids: CASSLVGFAYEQYF.

This clonotype turned up a few times. This chain uses TRBV5-5 with TRBJ2-7; D is undetermined. V lost 4 bases and J 3 bases, leaving 14 bases between the germline ends. The CDR3 is made up of 14 amino acids. Germline CDR1 reads SGHKS; CDR2 reads YYEKEE (reference sequence). CDR3: CASSLPWEIYEQYF. The CDR3 DNA is TGTGCCAGCAGCCTGCCTTGGGAAATCTACGAGCAGTACTTC.

This clonotype has only a few counts. The gene calls are TRBV29-1 and TRBJ1-1, with D possibly being TRBD1 (5 bases). Trimming took 6 bases from V and 1 from J, leaving 15 bases between them. Germline V gene sequence: CDR1 SQVTM, CDR2 ANQGSEA. There are 14 residues in the CDR3. Here the CDR3 DNA reads TGCAGCGTCCAAGTGGGGGGGTGGAACACTGAAGCTTTCTTT. Its protein is CSVQVGGWNTEAFF.

This clonotype was detected only a few times. J is TRBJ1-1 and V is TRBV27, with D unclear. Trimming cost V 3 bases and J 4 bases, with 15 bases left between them. Germline CDR1 MNHEY, CDR2 SMNVEV (reference sequence). CDR3 length: 15 amino acids. CDR3 sequence: CASSLTSGQITEAFF. The CDR3 DNA follows: TGTGCCAGCAGTTTGACTTCCGGGCAGATCACTGAAGCTTTCTTT.

CDR3 bases: TGCAGTGCTAGAGATCTACGGGGGGATGGGGATACGCAGTATTTT. Translated: CSARDLRGDGDTQYF. The V and J genes are TRBV20-1 and TRBJ2-3; 7 bases line up with TRBD2. The CDR3 covers 15 residues. Germline assignment: CDR1 DFQATT and CDR2 SNEGSKA (reference sequence). Germline trimming cut 0 bases from V and 6 bases from J; bases unmatched to any gene: 9.

This rearrangement joins TRBV18 to TRBJ1-1, with 8 bases identical to TRBD1. Unmatched junction bases numbered 12, after V lost 6 bases and J lost 0 bases. Germline CDR1 is KGHSH and CDR2 is LQKENI. CDR3 length: 17 amino acids. Here the CDR3 DNA reads TGTGCCAGCTCCGGGGACAGGCTCACGGTACTGAACACTGAAGCTTTCTTT. It translates to CASSGDRLTVLNTEAFF.

This clonotype was counted only a few times. This chain joins TRBV5-1 and TRBJ2-3; the D call may be TRBD1 or TRBD2 (5 bases each). The CDR3 is made up of 14 amino acids. Trimming removed 7 bases at V and 2 bases at J, with 14 bases between. Germline V CDR1 and CDR2: SGHRS, YFSETQ. The CDR3 sequence is CASGDGRYTDTQYF. The CDR3 nucleotides read TGCGCCAGCGGGGACGGGCGATACACAGATACGCAGTATTTT.

This rearrangement joins TRBV5-1 to TRBJ1-1; 7 nucleotides line up with TRBD1. CDR1 is SGHRS, CDR2 YFSETQ, per germline. The length of the CDR3 is 16 residues. V lost 4 bases and J lost 1; bases outside the gene matches: 10. In DNA, the CDR3 is TGCGCCAGCAGCCCAACCCCGGACAGGCAGAACACTGAAGCTTTCTTT. Translation: CASSPTPDRQNTEAFF.

The rearrangement links TRBV9 to TRBJ2-1; 12 positions match TRBD2. The trim removed 0 bases at V and 15 bases at J, leaving 7 bases unmatched. CDR3 length equals 14 residues. Germline V gives CDR1 SGDLS, CDR2 YYNGEE. CDR3 DNA: TGTGCCAGCAGCGTAGGACTTACTAGCGGGAGGATGTTCTTC. Amino acid sequence: CASSVGLTSGRMFF.

This clonotype was seen a few times. The CDR3 DNA follows: TGCAGTGCCGGCGGGACTGAAAGCACAGATACGCAGTATTTT. Its protein is CSAGGTESTDTQYF. The chain joins TRBV20-1 to TRBJ2-3; a possible D gene is TRBD2 (6 bases). Between the trimmed V and J ends, which lost 6 bases and 0 bases, there was a span of 13 bases. The CDR3 covers 14 residues. Germline V gene sequence: CDR1 DFQATT, CDR2 SNEGSKA (reference sequence).

In this sample, this clonotype turned up many times. J is TRBJ2-7 and V is TRBV6-1; 11 bases line up with TRBD2. The trim removed 6 bases at V and 3 bases at J, leaving 7 bases unmatched. CDR3 size: 15 residues. Germline V CDR1 and CDR2: MNHNS, SASEGT. The CDR3 DNA is TGTGCCAGCAGCGTTACCGGGACTAGCGGCTACGAGCAGTACTTC. Translating gives CASSVTGTSGYEQYF.

The chain couples TRBV20-1 to TRBJ1-2; 7 positions agree with TRBD1. CDR1 is DFQATT and CDR2 is SNEGSKA in the germline V gene (reference sequence). The CDR3 covers 15 residues. V was pared by 6 bases and J by 1 base, with 11 bases of the junction left unmatched. The DNA of the CDR3 is TGCAGTGCCCCGGGTCGGGACAGCAATAACTATGGCTACACCTTC. Protein: CSAPGRDSNNYGYTF.

This clonotype was seen at least ten times. CDR3 region: CASSRTGTRYADTQYF. The CDR3 region has the DNA TGTGCCAGCAGCCGCACCGGGACTAGGTACGCAGATACGCAGTATTTT. The chain links TRBV7-8 to TRBJ2-3, with TRBD2 matching 8 bases. From germline, CDR1 is SGHVS and CDR2 FQNEAQ. This CDR3 comprises 16 residues. V dropped 5 bases and J dropped 4; count of bases not matched to a gene: 11.